Here is one T cell receptor (beta chain) with its context. No antigen is known for it. This sample was taken from a study of response to subunit inactivated influenza vaccine. Whole-study results and caveats: Each seasonal influenza vaccination recruits few new T cells, the authors suggested.

One entry per CDR3 protein results from TCRdb running MiXCR on the RT-PCR reads. The sample holds 550,000 to 650,000 distinct CDR3 sequences, 12% seen once. There are 13 residues in the CDR3. V shed 3 bases and J shed 2 bases, with 2 bases lying between them. Germline V gene lookup returns CDR1 SEHNR and CDR2 FQNEAQ (reference sequence). The clonotype originates from a man between 50 and 59 years old who received an inactivated influenza vaccine. V and J are TRBV7-9 and TRBJ1-6, with D unclear. The material was PBMCs from blood, obtained on the day of vaccination. As DNA, the CDR3 is TGTGCCAGCAGCTTGGCCTATAATTCACCCCTCCACTTT. Its translation: CASSLAYNSPLHF.